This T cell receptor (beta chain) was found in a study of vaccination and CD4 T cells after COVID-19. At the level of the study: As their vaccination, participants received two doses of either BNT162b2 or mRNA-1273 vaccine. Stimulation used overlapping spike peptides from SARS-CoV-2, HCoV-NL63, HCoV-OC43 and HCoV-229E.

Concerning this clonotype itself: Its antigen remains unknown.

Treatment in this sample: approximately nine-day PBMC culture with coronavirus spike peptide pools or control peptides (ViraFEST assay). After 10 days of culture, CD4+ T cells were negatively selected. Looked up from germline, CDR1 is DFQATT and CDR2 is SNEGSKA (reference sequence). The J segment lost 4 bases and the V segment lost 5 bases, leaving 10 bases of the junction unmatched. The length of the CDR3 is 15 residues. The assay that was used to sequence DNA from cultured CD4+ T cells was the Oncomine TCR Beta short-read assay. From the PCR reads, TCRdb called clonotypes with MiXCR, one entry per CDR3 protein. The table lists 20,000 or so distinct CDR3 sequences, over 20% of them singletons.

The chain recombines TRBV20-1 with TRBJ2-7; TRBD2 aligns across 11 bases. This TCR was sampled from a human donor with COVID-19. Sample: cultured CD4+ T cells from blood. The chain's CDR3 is CSAPLLTSGVYEQYF. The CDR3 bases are TGCAGTGCTCCATTACTGACTAGCGGGGTTTACGAGCAGTACTTC.